This TCR beta chain comes out of a study of T-cell memory formation after mild COVID-19. Regarding the study as a whole: Clones that contracted from day 15 to 85 had balanced CD4/CD8; later expanders were CD4+ biased.

This clonotype was recorded a few times. Antigen specificity is unknown. One end of the junction fails to match germline, which may point to a read error. TCRdb reprocessed the 5' RACE reads with MiXCR, giving one entry per CDR3 protein. The sample comprises 150,000 to 200,000 distinct CDR3 sequences, about 14% of which are singletons, and 13% to 15% rests with the top ten. The sample was PBMCs or a T cell subset sorted from them (not recorded which). The receptor's source is an adult woman who had mild COVID-19 (a few samples of this study predate the infection). Cell type and time point are not known.

In DNA, the CDR3 is TGTGCTAGCAGCACCATACAGGGGCCCACCGGGGAGCTGTTTTTT. Its translation is CASSTIQGPTGELFF. The chain uses TRBV7-7 and TRBJ2-2, with 7 bases that match TRBD1. This CDR3 is built from 15 residues. Germline loops: CDR1 SSHAT, CDR2 FNYEAQ (reference sequence).